This is a list of T cell receptor beta chains from one sample in a study of regulatory T cells in long-lasting Graves disease. TCRdb recomputed calls from the multiplex PCR reads with MiXCR, one row per CDR3 protein. This repertoire shows roughly 350,000 distinct CDR3 sequences, 16% found once; its top ten account for 25% to 30%. These data were also filed under a second study, of T cells in Graves' hyperthyroidism and ophthalmopathy.

Sequenced material: peripheral blood mononuclear cells (PBMCs), taken at new diagnosis, from a patient treated with antithyroid drugs. These receptors came from a man aged 35-49 years with Graves disease. CDR3s include the opening cysteine and the closing phenylalanine or tryptophan.

CDR3	J	V
CASSYPPADSGANVLTF	TRBJ2-6	TRBV7-3
CASSQVGGGETQYF	TRBJ2-5	TRBV4-2
CASQRDSYGYTF	TRBJ1-2	TRBV10-2
CASSQVGNRGYEQYF	TRBJ2-7	TRBV4-1
CASSLLGGGLPEAFF	TRBJ1-1	TRBV12-3/TRBV12-4
CASKIKGTVNQPQHF	TRBJ1-5	TRBV27
CAWSERGTTTGELFF	TRBJ2-2	TRBV30
CSARPGTQKNIQYF	TRBJ2-4	TRBV20-1
CASSLAGFPYEQYF	TRBJ2-7	TRBV2
CASSFPSGLYQPQHF	TRBJ1-5	TRBV6-5
CASSYLGQGRGQPQHF	TRBJ1-5	TRBV6-5
CASRTGTGFLYTQYF	TRBJ2-3	TRBV6-1
CATRKGLDTEAFF	TRBJ1-1	TRBV28
CSASNQGALGSYEQYF	TRBJ2-7	TRBV20-1
CATSRQGGNTIYF	TRBJ1-3	TRBV15
CASSRRGDRGGYTF	TRBJ1-2	TRBV7-9
CASSQGLQDSYEQYF	TRBJ2-7	TRBV4-1
CSAGLAGGQETQYF	TRBJ2-5	TRBV20-1
CASSLYSIVRGNQPQHF	TRBJ1-5	TRBV7-3
CASSPYPLTEPGGEQYF	TRBJ2-7	TRBV6-1
CAYAWDRTNTEAFF	TRBJ1-1	TRBV28
CASSQDFGNSYEQYF	TRBJ2-7	TRBV4-1
CATSRRDPGGTQYF	TRBJ2-5	TRBV24-1
CASSLWPEVGNIQYF	TRBJ2-4	TRBV7-2
CSVDGQGSETQYF	TRBJ2-5	TRBV29-1
CSAREPGLAFSEQYF	TRBJ2-7	TRBV20-1
CASSAVDTEAFF	TRBJ1-1	TRBV2
CSAQDRGYEKLFF	TRBJ1-4	TRBV20-1
CASTETSGSEAYF	TRBJ2-7	TRBV2
CASSSISPDRDGNTIYF	TRBJ1-3	TRBV28
CASSQIGSGTEAFF	TRBJ1-1	TRBV3-1
CATSGTAGTADQETQYF	TRBJ2-5	TRBV24-1
CASSVDPGVVGGYTF	TRBJ1-2	TRBV9
CSARDARGGDTQYF	TRBJ2-3	TRBV20-1
CASSLRQTGRAQYF	TRBJ2-5	TRBV11-1
CASSLPGFVKNIQYF	TRBJ2-4	TRBV28
CASSPRAGQRYGYTF	TRBJ1-2	TRBV18
CASSQKVLAKNIQYF	TRBJ2-4	TRBV4-1
CASSLELSLVSPQHF	TRBJ1-5	TRBV19
CASSPHRGTGNTEAFF	TRBJ1-1	TRBV7-9
CASSGTGTGRLDTQYF	TRBJ2-3	TRBV5-1
CASSPLAVGVHPALHF	TRBJ1-6	TRBV5-1
CSAGSYEQYF	TRBJ2-7	TRBV20-1
CASSDNGGAYIAGELFF	TRBJ2-2	TRBV11-2
CAWSWRGGSYNEQFF	TRBJ2-1	TRBV30
CASSLMAGAYNEQFF	TRBJ2-1	TRBV7-3
CASSQSGSFTDTQYF	TRBJ2-3	TRBV27
CASSLIQGATDTQYF	TRBJ2-3	TRBV5-1
CASSPTSGKTQYF	TRBJ2-5	TRBV2
CASSTGDGGYGYTF	TRBJ1-2	TRBV7-6
CASSQKEKSSYEQYF	TRBJ2-7	TRBV4-2
CASSLRPGEGAKKKTDTQYF	TRBJ2-3	TRBV7-9
CASSWVAGGLGDTQYF	TRBJ2-3	TRBV7-2
CASSLAGSEAFF	TRBJ1-1	TRBV28
CASSYQQTFTEAFF	TRBJ1-1	TRBV6-5
CASSHSGGTETQYF	TRBJ2-5	TRBV11-2
CASSLDRGNIQYF	TRBJ2-4	TRBV5-1